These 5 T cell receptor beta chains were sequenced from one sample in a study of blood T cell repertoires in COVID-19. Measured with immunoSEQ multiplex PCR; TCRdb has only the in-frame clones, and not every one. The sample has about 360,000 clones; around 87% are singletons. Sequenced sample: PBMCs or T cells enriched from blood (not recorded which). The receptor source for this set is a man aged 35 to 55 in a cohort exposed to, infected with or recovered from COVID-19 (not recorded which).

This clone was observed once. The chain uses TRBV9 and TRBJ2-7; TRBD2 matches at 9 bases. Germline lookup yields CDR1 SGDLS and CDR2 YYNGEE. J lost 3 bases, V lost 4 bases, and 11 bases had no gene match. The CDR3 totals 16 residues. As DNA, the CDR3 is TGTGCCAGCAGCAAAGAAGGTCTAGCGGGGTACTACGAGCAGTACTTC. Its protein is CASSKEGLAGYYEQYF.

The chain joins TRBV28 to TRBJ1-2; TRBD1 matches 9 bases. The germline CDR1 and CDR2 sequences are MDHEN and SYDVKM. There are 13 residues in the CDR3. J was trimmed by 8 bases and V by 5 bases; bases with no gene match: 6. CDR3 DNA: TGTGCCAGCAGTCCACAGGGGGCGAGGGGCTACACCTTC. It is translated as CASSPQGARGYTF.

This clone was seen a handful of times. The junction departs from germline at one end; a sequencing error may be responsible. CDR3 sequence reads: CASSSNTGTPVHF. CDR3 nucleotide sequence: TGTGCCAGCAGCTCAAATACCGGGACACCCGTCCACTTT. This chain joins TRBV11-3 and TRBJ1-6, with D perhaps matching TRBD1 (6 bases). The CDR3 runs to 13 residues. Germline CDR1 and CDR2: SGHNT and YENEEA.

The CDR3 protein is CASLPGAGGIEQFF. The CDR3, as DNA: TGTGCCAGCCTACCAGGAGCGGGAGGGATTGAGCAGTTCTTC. The V gene is TRBV2, the J gene TRBJ2-1; 10 bases are a match to TRBD2. The ends lost 8 bases at V and 9 bases at J; junction bases unmatched: 10. The V gene's germline CDR1 is SNHLY and CDR2 FYNNEI. The CDR3 length is 14 residues.

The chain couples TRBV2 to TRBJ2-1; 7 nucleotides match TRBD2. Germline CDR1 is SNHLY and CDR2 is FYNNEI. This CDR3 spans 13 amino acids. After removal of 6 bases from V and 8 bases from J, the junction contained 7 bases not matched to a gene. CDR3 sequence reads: CASSGGRVDEQFF. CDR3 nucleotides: TGTGCCAGCAGCGGCGGGAGAGTCGATGAGCAGTTCTTC.